This TCR beta chain was recovered during a study of blood T cell repertoires in COVID-19. Across the whole study: T cells, B-cell-depleted T cells, or PBMCs provided the cDNA or gDNA that served as material.

In the original workflow: The authors estimated nucleated cell counts from reference gene primer amplification. Produced via immunoSEQ multiplex PCR; TCRdb's table is partial and in-frame only. V and J calls and clone size are copied from that table; D and trimming were computed from the DNA. The table lists about 150,000 clones, more than 80% of them singletons, with about 3% in the top ten. The source material was peripheral blood. This receptor was identified in a man aged 55 to 70 with acute or convalescent COVID-19.

The CDR3 DNA follows: TGTGCCAGAAGCTTGGGTTCGCAGGGGTCGAAAACTGAAGCTTTCTTT. This encodes CARSLGSQGSKTEAFF. The chain links TRBV5-3 to TRBJ1-1; D is possibly TRBD1 (6 bases). TRBV5-3 is an ORF, with its function uncertain. Between the trimmed V and J ends, which lost 0 bases and 5 bases, there was a span of 17 bases. The CDR3 length is 16 residues.